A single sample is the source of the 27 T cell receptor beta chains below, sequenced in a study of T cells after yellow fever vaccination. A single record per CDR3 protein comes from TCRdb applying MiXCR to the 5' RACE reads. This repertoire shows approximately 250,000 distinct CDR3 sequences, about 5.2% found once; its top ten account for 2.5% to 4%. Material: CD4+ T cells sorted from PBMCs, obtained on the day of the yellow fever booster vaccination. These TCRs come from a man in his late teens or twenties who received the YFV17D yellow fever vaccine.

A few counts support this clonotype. CDR3 in DNA: TGTGCCACCAGTGCTCAGGGAGGCTCACCCCTCCACTTT. It is translated as CATSAQGGSPLHF. V usage is TRBV24-1 and J usage is TRBJ1-6; D is possibly TRBD1 (5 bases). Trimming pared 5 bases from V and 10 bases from J, leaving 11 bases between. There are 13 residues in the CDR3. The germline gives CDR1 KGHDR, CDR2 SFDVKD.

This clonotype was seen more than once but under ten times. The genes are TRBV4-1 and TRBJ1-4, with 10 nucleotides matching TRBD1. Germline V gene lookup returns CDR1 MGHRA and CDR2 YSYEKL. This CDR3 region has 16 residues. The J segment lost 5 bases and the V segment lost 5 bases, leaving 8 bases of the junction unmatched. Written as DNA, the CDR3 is TGCGCCAGCAGCGAACGGTTGACAGGGGGCAATGAAAAACTGTTTTTT. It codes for CASSERLTGGNEKLFF.

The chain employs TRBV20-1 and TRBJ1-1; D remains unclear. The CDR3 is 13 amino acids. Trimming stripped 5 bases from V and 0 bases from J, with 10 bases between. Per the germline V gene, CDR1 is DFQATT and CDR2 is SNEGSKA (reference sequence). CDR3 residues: CSALGGMNTEAFF. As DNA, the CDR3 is TGCAGTGCTTTAGGAGGAATGAACACTGAAGCTTTCTTT.

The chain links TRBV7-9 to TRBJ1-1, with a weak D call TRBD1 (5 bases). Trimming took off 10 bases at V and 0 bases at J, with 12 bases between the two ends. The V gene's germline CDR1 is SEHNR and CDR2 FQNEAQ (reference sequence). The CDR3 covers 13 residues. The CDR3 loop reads CATTRGVNTEAFF. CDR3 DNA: TGTGCCACCACCCGGGGGGTGAACACTGAAGCTTTCTTT.

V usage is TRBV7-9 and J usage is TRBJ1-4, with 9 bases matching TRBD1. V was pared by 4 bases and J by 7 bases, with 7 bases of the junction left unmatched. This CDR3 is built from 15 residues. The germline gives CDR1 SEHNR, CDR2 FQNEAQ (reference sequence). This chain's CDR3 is CASSYPTGGSEKLFF. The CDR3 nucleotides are TGTGCCAGCAGCTACCCCACAGGGGGCTCTGAAAAACTGTTTTTT.

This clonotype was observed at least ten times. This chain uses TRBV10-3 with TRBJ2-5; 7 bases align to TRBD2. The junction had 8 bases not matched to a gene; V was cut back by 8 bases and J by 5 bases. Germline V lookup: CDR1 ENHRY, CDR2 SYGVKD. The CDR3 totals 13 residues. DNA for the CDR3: TGTGCCATCGGGGCGGGGGACTGGGAGACCCAGTACTTC. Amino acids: CAIGAGDWETQYF.

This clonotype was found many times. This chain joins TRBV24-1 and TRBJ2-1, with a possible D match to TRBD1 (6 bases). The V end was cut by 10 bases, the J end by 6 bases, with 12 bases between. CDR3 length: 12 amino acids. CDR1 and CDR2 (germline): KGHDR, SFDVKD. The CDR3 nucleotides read TGTGCCACAGGGGACACCCCCAATGAGCAGTTCTTC. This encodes CATGDTPNEQFF.

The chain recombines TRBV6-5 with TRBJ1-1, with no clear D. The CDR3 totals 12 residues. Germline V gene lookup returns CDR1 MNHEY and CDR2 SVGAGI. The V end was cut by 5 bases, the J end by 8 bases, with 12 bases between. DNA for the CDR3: TGTGCCAGCAGTAACCCCACTAGCGAAGCTTTCTTT. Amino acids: CASSNPTSEAFF.

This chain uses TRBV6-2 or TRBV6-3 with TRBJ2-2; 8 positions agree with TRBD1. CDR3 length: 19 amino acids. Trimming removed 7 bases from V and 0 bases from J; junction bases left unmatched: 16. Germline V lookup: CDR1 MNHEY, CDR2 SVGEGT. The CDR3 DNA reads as TGTGCCAGCAAGAGGACAGGGTACCTACGGTTCGCGAACACCGGGGAGCTGTTTTTT. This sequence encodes CASKRTGYLRFANTGELFF.

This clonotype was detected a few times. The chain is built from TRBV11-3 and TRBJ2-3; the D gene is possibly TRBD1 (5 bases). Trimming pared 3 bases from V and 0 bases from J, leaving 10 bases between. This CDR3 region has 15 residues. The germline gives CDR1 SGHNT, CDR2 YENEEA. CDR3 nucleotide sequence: TGTGCCAGCAGCTTGGGCAGGGCGAGCACAGATACGCAGTATTTT. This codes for CASSLGRASTDTQYF.

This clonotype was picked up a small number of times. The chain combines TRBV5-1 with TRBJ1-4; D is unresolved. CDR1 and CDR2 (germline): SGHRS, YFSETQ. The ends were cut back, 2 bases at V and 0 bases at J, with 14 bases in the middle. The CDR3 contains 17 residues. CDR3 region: CASSLLPGAATNEKLFF. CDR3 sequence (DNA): TGCGCCAGCAGCTTACTCCCGGGAGCTGCAACTAATGAAAAACTGTTTTTT.

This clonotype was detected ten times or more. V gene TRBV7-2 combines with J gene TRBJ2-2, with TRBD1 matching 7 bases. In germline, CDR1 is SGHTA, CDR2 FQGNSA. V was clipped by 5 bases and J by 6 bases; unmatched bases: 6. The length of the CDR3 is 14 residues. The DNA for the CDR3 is TGTGCCAGCAGCACGGGACAGAATCCCGGGGAGCTGTTTTTT. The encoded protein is CASSTGQNPGELFF. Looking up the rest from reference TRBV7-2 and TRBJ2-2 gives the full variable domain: GAGVSQSPSNKVTEKGKDVELRCDPISGHTALYWYRQSLGQGLEFLIYFQGNSAPDKSGLPSDRFSAERTGGSVSTLTIQRTQQEDSAVYLCASSTGQNPGELFFGEGSRLTVL.

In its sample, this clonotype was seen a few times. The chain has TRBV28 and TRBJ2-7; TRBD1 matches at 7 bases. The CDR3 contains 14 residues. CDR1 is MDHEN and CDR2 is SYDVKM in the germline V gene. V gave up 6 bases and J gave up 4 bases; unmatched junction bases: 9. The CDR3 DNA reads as TGTGCCAGCAGCCACCACGGGACAGCGTACGAGCAGTACGTC. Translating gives CASSHHGTAYEQYV.

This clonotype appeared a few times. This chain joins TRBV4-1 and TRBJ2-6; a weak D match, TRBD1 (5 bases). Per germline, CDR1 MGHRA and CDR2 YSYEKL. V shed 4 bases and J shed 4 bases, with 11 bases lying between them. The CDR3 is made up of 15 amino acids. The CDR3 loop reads CASSPHRSGANVLTF. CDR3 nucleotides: TGCGCCAGCAGCCCGCACAGGTCCGGGGCCAACGTCCTGACTTTC.

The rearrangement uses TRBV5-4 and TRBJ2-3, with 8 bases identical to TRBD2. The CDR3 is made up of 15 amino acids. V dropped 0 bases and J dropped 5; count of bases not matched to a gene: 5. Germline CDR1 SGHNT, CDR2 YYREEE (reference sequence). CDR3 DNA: TGTGCCAGCAGCTTGGAGCGGGAGCGCGGAGATACGCAGTATTTT. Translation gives CASSLERERGDTQYF.

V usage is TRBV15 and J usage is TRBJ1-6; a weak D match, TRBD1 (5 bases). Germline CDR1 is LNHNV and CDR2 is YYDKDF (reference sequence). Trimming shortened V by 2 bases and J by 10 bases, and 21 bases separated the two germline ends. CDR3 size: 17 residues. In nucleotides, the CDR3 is TGTGCCACCAGCAGATCCTGGGGTCTCCTGGGGCTCTCACCCCTCCACTTT. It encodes CATSRSWGLLGLSPLHF.

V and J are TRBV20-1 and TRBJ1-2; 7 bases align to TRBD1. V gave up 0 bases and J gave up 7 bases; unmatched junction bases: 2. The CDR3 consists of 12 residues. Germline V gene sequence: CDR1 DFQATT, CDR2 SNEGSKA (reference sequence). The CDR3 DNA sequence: TGCAGTGCTAGAGATGGGACAGCTGGCTACACCTTC. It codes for CSARDGTAGYTF.

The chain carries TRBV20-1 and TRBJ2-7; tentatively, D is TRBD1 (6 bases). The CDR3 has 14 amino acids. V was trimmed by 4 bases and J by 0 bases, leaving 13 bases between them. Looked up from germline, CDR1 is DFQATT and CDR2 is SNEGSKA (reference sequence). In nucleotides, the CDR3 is TGCAGTGCTACCCCCAGGGGCCCCTCCTACGAGCAGTACTTC. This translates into CSATPRGPSYEQYF.

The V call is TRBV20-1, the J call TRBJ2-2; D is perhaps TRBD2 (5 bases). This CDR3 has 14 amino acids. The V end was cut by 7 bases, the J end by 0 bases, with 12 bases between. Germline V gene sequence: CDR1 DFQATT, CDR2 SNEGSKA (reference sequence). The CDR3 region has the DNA TGCAGTGGGAGGCGGGTTCCGAACACCGGGGAGCTGTTTTTT. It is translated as CSGRRVPNTGELFF.

CDR3 in DNA: TGTGCCAGCAGCCCGAGAGGCGGCGAGCAGTACGTC. Its protein is CASSPRGGEQYV. This chain joins TRBV27 and TRBJ2-7; no clear D. From germline, CDR1 is MNHEY and CDR2 SMNVEV (reference sequence). The CDR3 consists of 12 residues. V was pared by 6 bases and J by 6 bases, with 12 bases between.

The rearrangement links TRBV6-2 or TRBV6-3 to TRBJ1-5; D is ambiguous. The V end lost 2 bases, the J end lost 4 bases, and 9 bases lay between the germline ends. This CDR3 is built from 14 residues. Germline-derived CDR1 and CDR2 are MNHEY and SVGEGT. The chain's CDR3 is CASSYEARNQPQHF. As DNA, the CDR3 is TGTGCCAGCAGTTACGAGGCGCGGAATCAGCCCCAGCATTTT.

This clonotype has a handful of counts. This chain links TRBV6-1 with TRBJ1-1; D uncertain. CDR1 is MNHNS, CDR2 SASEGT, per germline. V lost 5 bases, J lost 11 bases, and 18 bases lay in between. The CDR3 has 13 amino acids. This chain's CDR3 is CASSPKPALRAFF. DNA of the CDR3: TGTGCCAGCAGTCCAAAACCAGCCCTAAGGGCTTTCTTT.

CDR3 nucleotide sequence: TGTGCCAGCAGCCAGGGGCGGTTCCACCGGGACCAACCGTACTATACGCAGTATTTT. It is translated as CASSQGRFHRDQPYYTQYF. The J gene is TRBJ2-3, the V gene TRBV3-1; D is possibly TRBD1 or TRBD2 (5 bases each). The CDR3 extends over 19 amino acids. Trimming stripped 3 bases from V and 7 bases from J, with 29 bases between. Germline V CDR1 and CDR2: LGHDT, YNNKEL (reference sequence).

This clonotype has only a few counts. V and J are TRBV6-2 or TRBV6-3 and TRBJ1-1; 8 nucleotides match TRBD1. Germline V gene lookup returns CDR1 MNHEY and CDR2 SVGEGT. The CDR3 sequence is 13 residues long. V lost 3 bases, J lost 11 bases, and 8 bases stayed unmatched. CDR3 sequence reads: CASSYAQGAPAFF. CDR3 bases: TGTGCCAGCAGTTATGCTCAGGGGGCGCCGGCTTTCTTT.

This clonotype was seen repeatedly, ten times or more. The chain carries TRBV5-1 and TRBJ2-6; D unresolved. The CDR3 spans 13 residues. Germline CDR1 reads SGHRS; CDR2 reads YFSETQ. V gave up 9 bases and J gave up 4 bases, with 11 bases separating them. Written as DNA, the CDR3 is TGCGCCACCGGAGAGCCCGGGGCCAACGTCCTGACTTTC. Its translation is CATGEPGANVLTF.

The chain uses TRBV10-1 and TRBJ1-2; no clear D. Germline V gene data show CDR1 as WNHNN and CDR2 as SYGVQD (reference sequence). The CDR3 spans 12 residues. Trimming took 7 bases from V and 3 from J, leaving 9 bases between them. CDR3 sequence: CASMWGYYGYTF. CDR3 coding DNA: TGCGCCAGCATGTGGGGATACTATGGCTACACCTTC.

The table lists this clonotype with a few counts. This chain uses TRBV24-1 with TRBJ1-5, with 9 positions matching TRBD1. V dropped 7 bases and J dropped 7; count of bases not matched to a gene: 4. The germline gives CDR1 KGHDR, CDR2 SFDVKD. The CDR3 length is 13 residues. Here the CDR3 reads CATRVTGGQPQHF. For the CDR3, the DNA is TGTGCCACCAGGGTGACAGGGGGACAGCCCCAGCATTTT.